Given below is one TCR beta chain in context. This entry belongs to a study of T cell changes during pregnancy in multiple sclerosis. Repertoires were generated with immunoSEQ multiplex PCR, while TCRdb's copy carries only in-frame clones and drops some. The table has about 38,000 clones, about 93% seen once. This CDR3 is 13 amino acids long. Per germline, CDR1 MGHRA and CDR2 YSYEKL. V was clipped by 6 bases and J by 6 bases; unmatched bases: 4. The TCR comes from a female donor in good health, enrolled as a control in a pregnancy study. The sample here was CD4+ T cells from peripheral blood mononuclear cells, taken in the third trimester of pregnancy. V gene TRBV4-1 combines with J gene TRBJ1-2; TRBD1 matches 10 bases. CDR3 protein: CASSLGTGDGYTF. The CDR3 DNA reads TGCGCCAGCAGTCTCGGGACAGGGGATGGCTACACCTTC.